Listed below are T cell receptor beta chains from one sample, sequenced in a study of blood T cell repertoires in COVID-19. The protocol was immunoSEQ multiplex PCR, while the TCRdb copy is restricted to in-frame clones and leaves out a portion. The table lists 19,000 or so clones, over 75% of them singletons. What was sequenced was peripheral blood. All receptors derive from a man in his forties with active COVID-19. CDR3s include the opening cysteine and the closing phenylalanine or tryptophan. D genes are given only for firm matches. Expanded clones are given a class, and other clones once, few, many or no size at all.

clone_size d_call cdr3_length j_call v_call cdr3_nt cdr3_aa
NA NA 15 TRBJ1-1 TRBV27 TGTGCCAGCAGTTTATTTGGGGCCCCAAACACTGAAGCTTTCTTT CASSLFGAPNTEAFF
NA TRBD2 16 TRBJ2-7 TRBV7-2 TGTGCCAGCAGCTCAGATTGGACTAGCGGGATCTACGAGCAGTACTTC CASSSDWTSGIYEQYF
NA TRBD1 12 TRBJ2-7 TRBV2 TGTGCCAGCGGACAGGGAGGAAACGAGCAGTACTTC CASGQGGNEQYF
NA NA 15 TRBJ2-3 TRBV28 TGTGCCAGCAACCAACAGGGAGTCAGCACAGATACGCAGTATTTT CASNQQGVSTDTQYF
once NA 15 TRBJ2-3 TRBV7-8 TGTGCCAGCAGCTCAATTAGCCCGCAGACAGATACGCAGTATTTT CASSSISPQTDTQYF
once TRBD1 15 TRBJ2-1 TRBV27 TGTGCCAGCAGTTATTATGCGACAGGGTACAATGAGCAGTTCTTC CASSYYATGYNEQFF
NA NA 14 TRBJ1-2 TRBV5-1 TGCGCCAGCAGCTTGGATGGAGGGGACTATGGCTACACCTTC CASSLDGGDYGYTF
NA TRBD1 13 TRBJ1-2 TRBV30 TGTGCCTGGAGTTTACAGGGGGCGCATGGCTACACCTTC CAWSLQGAHGYTF
NA TRBD2 14 TRBJ2-7 TRBV5-1 TGCGCCAGCAGGGTCCTAGCGGCAACCTACGAGCAGTACTTC CASRVLAATYEQYF
NA NA 14 TRBJ1-2 TRBV6-5 TGTGCCAGCACCACAACAGGGACAACGTCCGGCTACACCTTC CASTTTGTTSGYTF
NA NA 16 TRBJ1-1 TRBV6-4 TGTGCCAGCAGTGACTCGATATTTGGCAGGAACACTGAAGCTTTCTTT CASSDSIFGRNTEAFF
NA NA 14 TRBJ1-5 TRBV27 TGTGCCAGCCGCCACCCGGGGGGCAATCAGCCCCAGCATTTT CASRHPGGNQPQHF
NA TRBD2 14 TRBJ2-3 TRBV10-1 TGCGCCAGCAGTCGGGAGGGCCTCACAGATACGCAGTATTTT CASSREGLTDTQYF
medium-sized TRBD2 17 TRBJ2-3 TRBV4-1 TGCGCCAGCAGCCAAGGTCTTCCGGGAGGAACACAAAATACGCAGTATTTT CASSQGLPGGTQNTQYF
NA NA 13 TRBJ2-5 TRBV30 TGTGCCTGGAGTTCCACAGGGACGGGGACCCAGTACTTC CAWSSTGTGTQYF